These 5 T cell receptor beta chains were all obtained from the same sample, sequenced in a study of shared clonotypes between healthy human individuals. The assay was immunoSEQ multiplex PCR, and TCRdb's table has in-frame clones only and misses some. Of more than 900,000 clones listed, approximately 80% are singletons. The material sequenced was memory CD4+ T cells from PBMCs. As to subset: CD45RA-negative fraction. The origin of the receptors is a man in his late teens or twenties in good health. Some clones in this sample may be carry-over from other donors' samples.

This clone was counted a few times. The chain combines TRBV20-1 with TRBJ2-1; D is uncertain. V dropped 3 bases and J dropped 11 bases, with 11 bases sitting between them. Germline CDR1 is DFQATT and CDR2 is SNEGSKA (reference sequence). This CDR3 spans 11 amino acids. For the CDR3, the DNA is TGCAGTGCTAGCTTCGTTGCCCAGCAGTTCTTC. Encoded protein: CSASFVAQQFF.

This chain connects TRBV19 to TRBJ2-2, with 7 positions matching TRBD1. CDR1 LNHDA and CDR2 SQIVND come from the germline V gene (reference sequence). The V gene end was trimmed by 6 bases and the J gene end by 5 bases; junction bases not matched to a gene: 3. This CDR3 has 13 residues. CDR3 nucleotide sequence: TGTGCCAGTAGCAGACAGGGTACCGGGGAGCTGTTTTTT. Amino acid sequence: CASSRQGTGELFF.

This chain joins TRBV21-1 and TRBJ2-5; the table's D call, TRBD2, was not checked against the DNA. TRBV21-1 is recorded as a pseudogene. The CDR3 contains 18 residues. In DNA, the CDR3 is TGTGCCAGCAGCATACCTGCGGGACTAGCGGGAGGATTGGAGACCCAGTACTTC. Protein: CASSIPAGLAGGLETQYF.

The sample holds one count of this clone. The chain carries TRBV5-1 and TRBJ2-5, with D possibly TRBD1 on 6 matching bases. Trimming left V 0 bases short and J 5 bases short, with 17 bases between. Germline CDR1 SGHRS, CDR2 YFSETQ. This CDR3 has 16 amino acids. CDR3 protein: CASSLDGGRGSETQYF. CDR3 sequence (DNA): TGCGCCAGCAGCTTGGATGGGGGCAGGGGATCGGAGACCCAGTACTTC.

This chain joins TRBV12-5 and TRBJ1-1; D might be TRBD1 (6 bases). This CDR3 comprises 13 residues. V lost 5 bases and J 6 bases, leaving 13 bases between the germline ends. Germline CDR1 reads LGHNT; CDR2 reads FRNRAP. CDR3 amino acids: CASGRTGRPEAFF. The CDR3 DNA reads TGTGCTAGTGGTCGCACAGGGAGGCCTGAAGCTTTCTTT.